These 15 T cell receptor beta chains share one sample of origin, sequenced in a study of cytomegalovirus exposure and HLA in healthy donors. In the PCR, 60 Vbeta and 13 Jbeta primers were used. Sequenced by immunoSEQ multiplex PCR; TCRdb stores in-frame clones only, minus some. The sample holds around 180,000 clones, about four fifths seen once. Sequences were obtained from PBMCs. Receptors originate from a male donor in good health and CMV-seronegative.

The chain carries TRBV7-6 and TRBJ2-1; the D is unclear. Trimming left V 1 base short and J 1 base short, with 11 bases between. The CDR3 is made up of 16 amino acids. In germline, CDR1 is SGHVS, CDR2 FNYEAQ. CDR3 DNA sequence: TGTGCCAGCAGCTTAGTCCCTTCCGGGTCCTACAATGAGCAGTTCTTC. This codes for CASSLVPSGSYNEQFF.

Remarks on this clone: Mismatch with germline at one junction end may stem from a read error. The chain combines TRBV30 with TRBJ1-2; a weak D match, TRBD1 (6 bases). CDR3 length: 15 residues. Germline V gives CDR1 GTSNPN, CDR2 SVGIG (reference sequence). CDR3 region: CAWSALPGTSYGYPF. CDR3 nucleotides: TGTGCCTGGAGTGCACTACCCGGGACAAGCTATGGCTACCCCTTC. The variable domain in full, completed from reference TRBV30 and TRBJ1-2, reads SQTIHQWPATLVQPVGSPLSLECTVEGTSNPNLYWYRQAAGRGLQLLFYSVGIGQISSEVPQNLSASRPQDRQFILSSKKLLLSDSGFYLCAWSALPGTSYGYPFGSGTRLTVV.

This chain joins TRBV7-9 and TRBJ1-5, with 8 positions matching TRBD1. Trimming cost V 4 bases and J 3 bases; bases outside gene matches: 11. Germline CDR1 SEHNR, CDR2 FQNEAQ (reference sequence). The CDR3 length is 17 residues. Here the CDR3 reads CASSSWRGTGDNQPQHF. CDR3 DNA: TGTGCCAGCAGCTCGTGGAGGGGGACAGGCGACAATCAGCCCCAGCATTTT.

This clone occurred once. This chain links TRBV6-5 with TRBJ2-3, with TRBD1 matching over 7 bases. Per germline, CDR1 MNHEY and CDR2 SVGAGI. The CDR3 runs 14 residues. V was pared by 6 bases and J by 2 bases, with 5 bases of the junction left unmatched. CDR3 nucleotide sequence: TGTGCCAGCAGCTTACAGGGGTACACAGATACGCAGTATTTT. It specifies CASSLQGYTDTQYF.

The count of this clone is one. The chain couples TRBV28 to TRBJ1-4; perhaps TRBD1 as D (6 bases). Germline assignment: CDR1 MDHEN and CDR2 SYDVKM. Trimming shortened V by 4 bases and J by 0 bases, and 9 bases separated the two germline ends. The CDR3 runs to 15 residues. CDR3 residues: CASSSGQTTNEKLFF. The DNA for the CDR3 is TGTGCCAGCAGTTCCGGACAGACAACTAATGAAAAACTGTTTTTT.

The rearrangement joins TRBV23-1 to TRBJ2-7; the match to TRBD1 covers 11 bases. TRBV23-1 is known as an ORF, though its function is uncertain. V dropped 7 bases and J dropped 4; count of bases not matched to a gene: 6. This CDR3 has 14 residues. The CDR3 DNA reads TGCGCCAGCAATGCGGGACAGGGGGAATACGAGCAGTACTTC. Translating gives CASNAGQGEYEQYF.

This chain joins TRBV5-6 and TRBJ1-1; D is undetermined. The CDR3 consists of 13 residues. Between the trimmed V and J ends, which lost 5 bases and 5 bases, there was a span of 13 bases. Looked up from germline, CDR1 is SGHDT and CDR2 is YYEEEE. Here the CDR3 reads CASRATRRTEAFF. CDR3 sequence (DNA): TGTGCCAGCAGGGCTACTCGCAGGACTGAAGCTTTCTTT.

This clone has just a few counts. V and J are TRBV19 and TRBJ2-7; TRBD1 matches 8 bases. This CDR3 has 15 amino acids. The germline gives CDR1 LNHDA, CDR2 SQIVND (reference sequence). After removal of 3 bases from V and 2 bases from J, the junction contained 6 bases not matched to a gene. Here the CDR3 reads CASSIALDRAYEQYF. CDR3 DNA sequence: TGTGCCAGTAGTATTGCTCTGGACAGGGCCTACGAGCAGTACTTC.

The chain combines TRBV28 with TRBJ2-3; 8 bases line up with TRBD2. Per germline, CDR1 MDHEN and CDR2 SYDVKM. The trim removed 5 bases at V and 0 bases at J, leaving 7 bases unmatched. The CDR3 covers 16 residues. The CDR3 sequence: CASSPVSGGSTDTQYF. The CDR3 DNA reads as TGTGCCAGCAGTCCCGTCAGCGGGGGTAGCACAGATACGCAGTATTTT.

The CDR3 protein is CSVRTGETYEQYF. The DNA of the CDR3 is TGCAGCGTTCGGACAGGGGAAACCTACGAGCAGTACTTC. V gene TRBV29-1 combines with J gene TRBJ2-7; 9 bases match TRBD1. Germline CDR1 is SQVTM and CDR2 is ANQGSEA. Losses at the gene ends were 5 bases for V and 2 bases for J; bases not matched to a gene: 4. The CDR3 length is 13 residues.

V and J are TRBV14 and TRBJ2-1; 8 bases map to TRBD2. Per germline, CDR1 SGHDN and CDR2 FVKESK. The J segment lost 9 bases and the V segment lost 4 bases, leaving 14 bases of the junction unmatched. This CDR3 region has 16 residues. DNA of the CDR3: TGTGCCAGCAGCCGAACATCGGGGGGGGGCCGTATTGAGCAGTTCTTC. Translation: CASSRTSGGGRIEQFF. Full variable domain (missing parts from reference TRBV14 and TRBJ2-1): EAGVTQFPSHSVIEKGQTVTLRCDPISGHDNLYWYRRVMGKEIKFLLHFVKESKQDESGMPNNRFLAERTGGTYSTLKVQPAELEDSGVYFCASSRTSGGGRIEQFFGPGTRLTVL.

The chain is built from TRBV19 and TRBJ2-7, with D maybe TRBD1 (6 bases). CDR3 length: 12 residues. V lost 8 bases and J lost 5, with 13 bases in between. CDR1 is LNHDA, CDR2 SQIVND, per germline (reference sequence). CDR3 in DNA: TGTGCCAGTCGTAACAGGGCCCACGAGCAGTACTTC. Its protein is CASRNRAHEQYF. Based on the CDR3 plus reference TRBV19 and TRBJ2-7, the full variable domain is DGGITQSPKYLFRKEGQNVTLSCEQNLNHDAMYWYRQDPGQGLRLIYYSQIVNDFQKGDIAEGYSVSREKKESFPLTVTSAQKNPTAFYLCASRNRAHEQYFGPGTRLTVT.

There are a few counts of this clone. The genes are TRBV6-5 and TRBJ1-5; D is ambiguous. V lost 6 bases to trimming and J lost 0 bases, with 6 bases between them. Germline V lookup: CDR1 MNHEY, CDR2 SVGAGI. The length of the CDR3 is 13 residues. The CDR3 DNA sequence: TGTGCCAGCAGGGCACGTAGCAATCAGCCCCAGCATTTT. Translating gives CASRARSNQPQHF.

This clone has a handful of counts. V and J are TRBV7-9 and TRBJ2-7; D is perhaps TRBD1 (7 bases). The ends were cut back, 1 base at V and 7 bases at J, with 14 bases in the middle. The CDR3 is 14 amino acids. Germline CDR1 and CDR2: SEHNR and FQNEAQ (reference sequence). CDR3 sequence: CASSLVQGGAEQYF. The DNA of the CDR3 is TGTGCCAGCAGCTTAGTTCAGGGGGGCGCGGAGCAGTACTTC.

This clone was recorded only once. The chain links TRBV25-1 to TRBJ2-2; 9 nucleotides align to TRBD2. This CDR3 is built from 14 residues. Per germline, CDR1 MGHDK and CDR2 SYGVNS. J lost 6 bases, V lost 4 bases, and 3 bases had no gene match. The chain's CDR3 is CASSASSGAGELFF. CDR3 bases: TGTGCCAGCAGTGCTTCTAGCGGGGCCGGGGAGCTGTTTTTT.